This is a list of T cell receptor beta chains from one sample in a study of human T cells and chemical hapten exposure. From the RACE reads, TCRdb called clonotypes with MiXCR, one entry per CDR3 protein. The sample has over 30,000 distinct CDR3 sequences, 9.5% seen once; the top ten hold approximately 26%. Sequencing used whole blood, obtained in connection with sensitization to the hapten diphenylcyclopropenone (DPC). The source of these receptors is a man aged 50-59 years with alopecia areata. Some clones in this sample may be carry-over from other donors' samples. CDR3s include the opening cysteine and the closing phenylalanine or tryptophan. A D gene is named only where the DNA matches it firmly. The size of a clone is reported for some rows only, either as once, few or many, or as a class for expanded clones.

d_gene | len | abundance | j_gene | v_gene | CDR3aa | CDR3nt
- | 13 | many | TRBJ1-1 | TRBV10-2 | CASSLGRENEAFF | TGCGCCAGCAGTCTCGGACGGGAAAATGAAGCTTTCTTT
- | 13 | many | TRBJ1-2 | TRBV29-1 | CSVEEGRIYGYTF | TGCAGCGTTGAAGAAGGGCGGATCTATGGCTACACCTTC
- | 15 | few | TRBJ1-2 | TRBV7-9 | CASSPNVRGFYGYTF | TGTGCCAGCAGCCCGAACGTTCGGGGATTCTATGGCTACACCTTC
TRBD2 | 16 | few | TRBJ2-3 | TRBV5-1 | CASSLAYGAGADTQYF | TGCGCCAGCAGCTTGGCCTATGGAGCGGGAGCAGATACGCAGTATTTT
- | 14 | few | TRBJ2-7 | TRBV2 | CASSEDPVFYEQYF | TGTGCCAGCAGTGAAGACCCGGTTTTTTACGAGCAGTACTTC
- | 13 | many | TRBJ2-7 | TRBV3-1 | CASREAGFNEQYF | TGTGCCAGCAGAGAAGCGGGTTTCAACGAGCAGTACTTC
- | 14 | few | TRBJ2-2 | TRBV4-1 | CASSQGTGTGELFF | TGCGCCAGCAGCCAGGGGACTGGGACTGGGGAGCTGTTTTTT
- | 15 | many | TRBJ1-2 | TRBV4-1 | CASSQDHNSNYGYTF | TGCGCCAGCAGCCAAGATCATAACAGTAACTATGGCTACACCTTC
- | 13 | many | TRBJ2-5 | TRBV7-3 | CASSFQGEETQYF | TGTGCCAGCAGCTTTCAGGGAGAAGAGACCCAGTACTTC
- | 13 | - | TRBJ2-1 | TRBV7-7 | CASSLVYQVEQFF | TGTGCTAGCAGCTTAGTATATCAGGTGGAGCAGTTCTTC
- | 13 | many | TRBJ2-7 | TRBV29-1 | CSVETGPIYEQYF | TGCAGCGTCGAGACGGGACCCATCTACGAGCAGTACTTC
TRBD2 | 14 | medium-sized | TRBJ2-1 | TRBV11-2 | CASSMSGISNEQFF | TGTGCCAGCAGTATGAGCGGGATATCGAATGAGCAGTTCTTC
TRBD2 | 16 | many | TRBJ2-1 | TRBV9 | CASSGGTSGRANEQFF | TGTGCCAGCAGCGGTGGGACTAGCGGGAGGGCGAATGAGCAGTTCTTC
- | 14 | many | TRBJ2-7 | TRBV28 | CASSAGTMFYEQYF | TGTGCCAGCAGCGCCGGGACCATGTTCTACGAGCAGTACTTC
TRBD2 | 18 | many | TRBJ2-2 | TRBV3-1 | CASSLHSTSGRHTGELFF | TGTGCCAGCAGCCTCCACTCGACTAGCGGGAGGCACACCGGGGAGCTGTTTTTT
- | 11 | few | TRBJ2-6 | TRBV29-1 | CSVGEANVLTF | TGCAGCGTTGGGGAGGCCAACGTCCTGACTTTC
- | 12 | - | TRBJ2-1 | TRBV5-4 | CASSRSGNEQFF | TGTGCCAGCAGTCGGTCGGGCAATGAGCAGTTCTTC
- | 15 | few | TRBJ2-2 | TRBV5-6 | CASSQGLSGTGELFF | TGTGCCAGCAGCCAGGGCCTTTCGGGGACCGGGGAGCTGTTTTTT
- | 15 | many | TRBJ2-5 | TRBV5-1 | CASSLSGGQGETQYF | TGCGCCAGCAGCTTGTCCGGGGGGCAGGGAGAGACCCAGTACTTC
TRBD2 | 13 | - | TRBJ2-5 | TRBV7-9 | CASRVAGEETQYF | TGTGCCAGCAGGGTAGCGGGCGAAGAGACCCAGTACTTC
- | 14 | - | TRBJ2-5 | TRBV6-2/TRBV6-3 | CASRPSGVVETQYF | TGTGCCAGCAGACCCTCAGGGGTGGTAGAGACCCAGTACTTC
- | 14 | - | TRBJ2-1 | TRBV27 | CASTRGGSYNEQFF | TGTGCCAGCACGAGAGGGGGCTCCTACAATGAGCAGTTCTTC
TRBD2 | 21 | many | TRBJ2-1 | TRBV7-2 | CASSRPVRLSGGGLGYNEQFF | TGTGCCAGCAGCCGCCCCGTCCGCCTTAGCGGGGGGGGTTTGGGTTACAATGAGCAGTTCTTC
- | 12 | few | TRBJ1-1 | TRBV29-1 | CSVEYGTTEAFF | TGCAGCGTTGAATATGGAACCACTGAAGCTTTCTTT
- | 15 | - | TRBJ1-3 | TRBV11-2 | CVSSLGLRSGNTIYF | TGTGTCAGCAGCTTAGGCTTGCGGTCCGGAAACACCATATATTTT
- | 19 | few | TRBJ2-3 | TRBV6-2/TRBV6-3 | CASSYPSRRGQGSTDTQYF | TGTGCCAGCAGTTACCCCTCTCGTCGCGGCCAGGGTAGCACAGATACGCAGTATTTT
TRBD2 | 17 | - | TRBJ2-3 | TRBV24-1 | CATSDPTSGIGTDTQYF | TGTGCCACCAGTGACCCGACTAGCGGGATTGGCACAGATACGCAGTATTTT
TRBD2 | 15 | many | TRBJ2-7 | TRBV7-9 | CASSSATSGTYEQYF | TGTGCCAGCAGCTCCGCGACTAGCGGGACCTACGAGCAGTACTTC
- | 13 | many | TRBJ1-1 | TRBV27 | CASREGVNTEAFF | TGTGCCAGCAGGGAGGGGGTGAACACTGAAGCTTTCTTT
TRBD1 | 17 | few | TRBJ2-6 | TRBV7-9 | CASSLTTGGSGANVLTF | TGTGCCAGCAGCTTAACGACAGGGGGCTCTGGGGCCAACGTCCTGACTTTC
- | 15 | many | TRBJ2-7 | TRBV2 | CATKVGGGSSYEQYF | TGTGCCACCAAGGTTGGTGGAGGCAGCTCCTACGAGCAGTACTTC
- | 13 | few | TRBJ2-7 | TRBV28 | CASSNLGIYEQYF | TGTGCCAGCAGTAATCTAGGGATCTACGAGCAGTACTTC
TRBD2 | 19 | - | TRBJ2-1 | TRBV7-2 | CASSTLTSGGPLSYNEQFF | TGTGCCAGCAGCACACTTACTAGCGGAGGCCCCCTCTCCTACAATGAGCAGTTCTTC
TRBD2 | 16 | - | TRBJ2-1 | TRBV7-6 | CASSLSASGKRNEQFF | TGTGCCAGCAGCTTATCGGCTAGCGGGAAGAGGAATGAGCAGTTCTTC
- | 14 | - | TRBJ2-1 | TRBV29-1 | CSVERGSTDNEQFF | TGCAGCGTTGAAAGGGGGAGTACTGACAATGAGCAGTTCTTC
- | 14 | - | TRBJ1-1 | TRBV14 | CASSQGGGVMKAFF | TGTGCCAGCAGCCAAGGCGGGGGAGTTATGAAAGCTTTCTTT
TRBD2 | 15 | few | TRBJ2-7 | TRBV11-2 | CASSLVAGGPYEQYF | TGTGCCAGCAGCTTAGTGGCGGGAGGGCCATACGAGCAGTACTTC
- | 15 | many | TRBJ1-2 | TRBV18 | CASSPAAIDLNGYTF | TGTGCCAGCTCACCCGCCGCGATCGACCTCAATGGCTACACCTTC
- | 15 | - | TRBJ2-1 | TRBV20-1 | CSASLYSQLGNEQFF | TGCAGTGCTAGTCTATATAGCCAGCTAGGTAATGAGCAGTTCTTC
- | 16 | - | TRBJ1-6 | TRBV11-2 | CASSPVGALGNSPLHF | TGTGCCAGCAGCCCGGTCGGGGCGCTGGGGAATTCACCCCTCCACTTT
- | 13 | - | TRBJ2-5 | TRBV29-1 | CSVDVRTGETQYF | TGCAGCGTTGACGTCAGGACGGGAGAGACCCAGTACTTC
TRBD2 | 16 | - | TRBJ2-2 | TRBV27 | CASSLGLAGVAGELFF | TGTGCCAGCAGTTTAGGGCTAGCGGGTGTCGCCGGGGAGCTGTTTTTT
- | 12 | many | TRBJ2-2 | TRBV29-1 | CSVDANTGELFF | TGCAGCGTTGACGCGAACACCGGGGAGCTGTTTTTT
TRBD2 | 19 | many | TRBJ2-3 | TRBV7-6 | CASTPSGGLAGTPIDTQYF | TGTGCCAGCACCCCCTCAGGGGGACTAGCGGGAACTCCGATAGATACGCAGTATTTT
TRBD1 | 15 | many | TRBJ1-5 | TRBV3-1 | CASSQGRDRNQPQHF | TGTGCCAGCAGCCAAGGCCGGGACAGAAATCAGCCCCAGCATTTT
TRBD1 | 15 | many | TRBJ2-6 | TRBV19 | CASSPDRTGANVLTF | TGTGCCAGTAGTCCGGACAGGACTGGGGCCAACGTCCTGACTTTC
- | 13 | few | TRBJ2-1 | TRBV6-6 | CASSRLPGNEQFF | TGTGCCAGCAGCCGACTCCCTGGCAATGAGCAGTTCTTC
TRBD1 | 16 | - | TRBJ1-5 | TRBV7-2 | CASSLVIGRGQQPQHF | TGTGCCAGCAGCTTAGTAATCGGCAGGGGGCAACAGCCCCAGCATTTT
- | 12 | - | TRBJ2-5 | TRBV29-1 | CSVALNGETQYF | TGCAGCGTTGCTCTTAATGGGGAGACCCAGTACTTC
- | 13 | - | TRBJ1-4 | TRBV28 | CASSFGGNEKLFF | TGTGCCAGCAGTTTTGGTGGTAATGAAAAACTGTTTTTT
- | 17 | - | TRBJ2-2 | TRBV9 | CASSVARFGQNTGELFF | TGTGCCAGCAGCGTAGCGCGATTCGGACAAAACACCGGGGAGCTGTTTTTT
TRBD2 | 15 | - | TRBJ2-1 | TRBV5-1 | CASSRGLAGINEQFF | TGCGCCAGCAGCAGGGGACTAGCGGGAATCAATGAGCAGTTCTTC
TRBD1 | 16 | many | TRBJ2-1 | TRBV28 | CASSLQTGASYNEQFF | TGTGCCAGCAGTTTACAGACAGGGGCATCCTACAATGAGCAGTTCTTC
TRBD1 | 13 | many | TRBJ2-7 | TRBV7-3 | CASSFQGAGEQYF | TGTGCCAGCAGCTTCCAGGGGGCCGGGGAGCAGTACTTC
- | 13 | many | TRBJ2-5 | TRBV11-2 | CASSLDLSRGQYF | TGTGCCAGCAGCTTAGATTTGTCTAGGGGACAGTACTTC
- | 14 | many | TRBJ1-5 | TRBV27 | CASSLGGLNQPQHF | TGTGCCAGCAGTTTGGGGGGGCTTAATCAGCCCCAGCATTTT
TRBD1 | 16 | many | TRBJ2-3 | TRBV9 | CASSPGTGGLADTQYF | TGTGCCAGCAGCCCCGGGACAGGGGGCTTGGCAGATACGCAGTATTTT
TRBD2 | 15 | few | TRBJ2-1 | TRBV30 | CAWRGLAGRLGEQFF | TGTGCCTGGAGGGGACTAGCGGGAAGATTGGGTGAGCAGTTCTTC
TRBD2 | 16 | few | TRBJ2-3 | TRBV7-9 | CASSSPGTRSTDTQYF | TGTGCCAGCAGCTCCCCCGGGACTAGGAGCACAGATACGCAGTATTTT
TRBD2 | 13 | - | TRBJ2-1 | TRBV12-5 | CASGQTSDNEQFF | TGTGCTAGTGGTCAGACTAGCGACAATGAGCAGTTCTTC